Each of the 5 T cell receptor beta chains below was sequenced from the same sample in a study of early T cells in non-severe SARS-CoV-2 infection. TCRdb redid the calling of the 5' RACE reads with MiXCR, one entry per CDR3 protein. The data show some 50,000 distinct CDR3 sequences, about 9.3% seen once. Sequencing was done on a sample of whole blood. These receptors came from an adult who was a healthcare worker with PCR-confirmed SARS-CoV-2 infection or an uninfected control (not recorded which).

The table lists this clonotype with many counts. The chain links TRBV5-1 to TRBJ2-7; TRBD1 matches at 9 bases. J gave up 8 bases and V 0 bases, and 9 bases lay outside the gene matches. CDR3 length: 15 amino acids. Per germline, CDR1 SGHRS and CDR2 YFSETQ. CDR3 nucleotide sequence: TGCGCCAGCAGCTTGGGACAGGGGGAGAACGTAAAGCAGTACTTC. Amino acids: CASSLGQGENVKQYF.

This clonotype has ten or more counts. The rearrangement joins TRBV5-8 to TRBJ2-1; TRBD1 or TRBD2 may be the D gene (5 bases each). The CDR3 has 13 amino acids. V was cut by 4 bases and J by 4 bases, with 9 bases left in between. Germline lookup yields CDR1 SGHTS and CDR2 YDEGEE. CDR3 nucleotide sequence: TGTGCCAGCAGCCCCGAGGGGTACAATGAGCAGTTCTTC. It specifies CASSPEGYNEQFF.

This clonotype was counted many times. The chain employs TRBV2 and TRBJ2-2, with 7 bases aligning to TRBD1. In germline, CDR1 is SNHLY, CDR2 FYNNEI. CDR3 length equals 13 residues. Trimming took 6 bases from V and 8 from J; bases not matched to a gene: 6. This chain's CDR3 is CASSRQGMGELFF. DNA for the CDR3: TGTGCCAGCAGCCGACAGGGTATGGGGGAGCTGTTTTTT.

This clonotype was recorded at least ten times. The V gene is TRBV20-1, the J gene TRBJ1-4, with D possibly matching TRBD1 (5 bases). Trimming cost V 1 base and J 6 bases, with 6 bases left between them. Germline V gene lookup returns CDR1 DFQATT and CDR2 SNEGSKA (reference sequence). The CDR3 loop spans 12 amino acids. CDR3 amino acids: CSARGDHEKLFF. CDR3 in DNA: TGCAGTGCTAGAGGGGACCATGAAAAACTGTTTTTT.

This clonotype was seen a handful of times. J is TRBJ2-7 and V is TRBV19, with 7 nucleotides matching TRBD1. The V gene end was trimmed by 6 bases and the J gene end by 0 bases; junction bases not matched to a gene: 11. Germline CDR1 is LNHDA and CDR2 is SQIVND (reference sequence). The length of the CDR3 is 16 residues. As DNA, the CDR3 is TGTGCCAGTAGCCGGCCCGGGACAGTAAGCTCCTACGAGCAGTACTTC. Its translation: CASSRPGTVSSYEQYF.